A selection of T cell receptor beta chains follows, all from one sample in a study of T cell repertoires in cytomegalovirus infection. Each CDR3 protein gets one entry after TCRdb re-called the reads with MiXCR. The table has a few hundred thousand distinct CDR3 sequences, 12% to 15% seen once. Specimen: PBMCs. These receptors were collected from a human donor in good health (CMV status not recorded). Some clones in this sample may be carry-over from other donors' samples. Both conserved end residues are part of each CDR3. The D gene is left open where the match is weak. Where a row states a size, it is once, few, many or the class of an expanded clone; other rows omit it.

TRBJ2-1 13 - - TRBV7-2 TGTGCCAGCAGCCCCCAACCGTACAATGAGCAGTTCTTC CASSPQPYNEQFF
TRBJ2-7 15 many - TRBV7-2 TGTGCCGGGGGACTCTTGGGGGCCGAAATCTACGAGCAGTACTTC CAGGLLGAEIYEQYF
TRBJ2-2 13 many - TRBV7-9 TGTGCCAGCAGCTTACCGAACACCGGGGAGCTGTTTTTT CASSLPNTGELFF
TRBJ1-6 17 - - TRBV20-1 TGCAGTGCTAGAGATGGGGAGGACAGTCTCTATAATTCACCCCTCCACTTT CSARDGEDSLYNSPLHF
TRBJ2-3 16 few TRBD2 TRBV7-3 TGTGCCAGCAGCTCGGGACTAGCGGGAAAGGCGGATACGCAGTATTTT CASSSGLAGKADTQYF
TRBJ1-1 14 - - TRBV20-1 TGCAGTGCCTTATACGTGGGGGGGAACACTGAAGCTTTCTTT CSALYVGGNTEAFF
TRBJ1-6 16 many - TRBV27 TGTGCCAGCAGTTCGAGAGGGAGCTCCTATAATTCACCCCTCCACTTT CASSSRGSSYNSPLHF
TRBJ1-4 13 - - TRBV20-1 TGCAGTGCTTCGTTCGCAACTAATGAAAAACTGTTTTTT CSASFATNEKLFF
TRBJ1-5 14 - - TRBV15 TGTGCCACCAGAAATGGGCAGTTCAATCAGCCCCAGCATTTT CATRNGQFNQPQHF
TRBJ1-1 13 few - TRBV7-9 TGTGCCAGCAATACGGGCTCGTGGACTGAAGCTTTCTTT CASNTGSWTEAFF
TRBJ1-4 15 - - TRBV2 TGTGCCAGCAGAGACGGGCAGGTCAATAATGAAAAACTGTTTTTT CASRDGQVNNEKLFF
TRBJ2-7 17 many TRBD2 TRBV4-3 TGCGCCAGCAGCCAAGATCTTCGGGGACTAACAGCCTACGAGCAGTACTTC CASSQDLRGLTAYEQYF
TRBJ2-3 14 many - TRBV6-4 TGTGCCAGCAGTACAGGGCTCAGCACAGATACGCAGTATTTT CASSTGLSTDTQYF
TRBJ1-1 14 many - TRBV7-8 TGTGCCAGCGCAACAGGGCAGAAAAACACTGAAGCTTTCTTT CASATGQKNTEAFF
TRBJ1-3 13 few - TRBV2 TGTGCCACCCTCCTCAGGGTCGGAAACACCATATATTTT CATLLRVGNTIYF
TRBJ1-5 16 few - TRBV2 TGTGCCAGCAAAAGTGGGTCGGGGGGGCGCAATCAGCCCCAGCATTTT CASKSGSGGRNQPQHF